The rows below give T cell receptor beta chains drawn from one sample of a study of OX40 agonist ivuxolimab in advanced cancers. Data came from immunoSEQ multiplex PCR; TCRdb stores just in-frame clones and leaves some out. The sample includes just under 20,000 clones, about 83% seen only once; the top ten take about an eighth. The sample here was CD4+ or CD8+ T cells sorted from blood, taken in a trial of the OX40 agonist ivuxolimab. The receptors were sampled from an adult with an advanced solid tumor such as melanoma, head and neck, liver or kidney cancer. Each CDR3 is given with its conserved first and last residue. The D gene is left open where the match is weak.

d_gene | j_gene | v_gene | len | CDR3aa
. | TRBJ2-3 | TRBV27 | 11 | CASQKRNTQYF
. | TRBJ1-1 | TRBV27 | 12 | CASSETGTEAFF
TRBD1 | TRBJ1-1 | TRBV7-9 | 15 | CASSPRGGRGTEAFF
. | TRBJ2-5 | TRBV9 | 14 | CASSVGGRVETQYF
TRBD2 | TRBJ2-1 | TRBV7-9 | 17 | CASNTDNSGRAYNEQFF
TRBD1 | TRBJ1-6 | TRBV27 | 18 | CASSLYTYRGLYNSPLHF
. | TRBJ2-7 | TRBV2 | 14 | CASSESGVINEQYF
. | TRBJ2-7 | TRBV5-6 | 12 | CASSLVSYEQYF
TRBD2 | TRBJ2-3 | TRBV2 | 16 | CASSGGVAGGTDTQYF
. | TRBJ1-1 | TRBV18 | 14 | CASSPRGGGTEAFF
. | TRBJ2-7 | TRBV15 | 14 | CATSSRGSDYEQYF
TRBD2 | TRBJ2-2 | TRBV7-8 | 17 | CASTTSGTLVLTGELFF
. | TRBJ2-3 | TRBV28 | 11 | CASSFRDTQYF
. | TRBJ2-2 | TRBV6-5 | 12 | CASKGITGELFF
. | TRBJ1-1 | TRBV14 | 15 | CASSQDEGLATEAFF
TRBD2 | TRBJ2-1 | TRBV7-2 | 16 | CASRPSGLSSYNEQFF
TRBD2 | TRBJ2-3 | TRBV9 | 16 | CASSVTQRDLTDTQYF
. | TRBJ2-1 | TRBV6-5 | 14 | CASAGTGPLDEQFF
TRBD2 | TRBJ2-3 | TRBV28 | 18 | CASSSGLALDPSTDTQYF
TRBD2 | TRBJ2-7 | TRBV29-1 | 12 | CSTSGSNYEQYF
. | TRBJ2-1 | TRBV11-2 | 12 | CASSSAGREQFF
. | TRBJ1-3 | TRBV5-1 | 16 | CASSSGPRALGNTIYF
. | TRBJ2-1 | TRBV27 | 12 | CASSLGLVSLFF
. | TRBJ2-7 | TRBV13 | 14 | CASSLGGQSYEQYF
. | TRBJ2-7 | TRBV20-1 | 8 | CRAYEQYF
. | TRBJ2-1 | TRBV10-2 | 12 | CASSDPPGPQFF
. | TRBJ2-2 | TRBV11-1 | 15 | CASSLVDENTGELFF
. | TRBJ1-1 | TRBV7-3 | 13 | CASSKLQGTEAFF
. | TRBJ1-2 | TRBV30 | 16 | CAWSSKGGSPAYGYTF
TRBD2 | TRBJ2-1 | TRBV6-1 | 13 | CASRGTTRKEQFF
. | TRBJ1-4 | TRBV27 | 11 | CASRYGEKLFF
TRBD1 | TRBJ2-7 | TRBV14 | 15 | CASSHRDRSTYEQYF
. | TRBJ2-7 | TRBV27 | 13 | CASSLHHLGEQYF
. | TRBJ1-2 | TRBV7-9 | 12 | CASSFTGFGYTF
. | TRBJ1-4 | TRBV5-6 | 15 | CASSSYQATNEKLFF
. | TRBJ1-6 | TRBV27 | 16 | CASSSRGRRTNSPLHF
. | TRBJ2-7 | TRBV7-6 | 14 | CASSLAGGQDEQYF
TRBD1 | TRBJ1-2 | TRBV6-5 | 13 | CASSSTGSYGYTF
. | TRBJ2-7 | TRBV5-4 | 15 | CASSLVGGDSYEQYF
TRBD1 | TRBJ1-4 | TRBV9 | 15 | CASSISGTGGGKLFF
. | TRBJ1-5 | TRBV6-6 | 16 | CASTRVPGRSNQPQHF
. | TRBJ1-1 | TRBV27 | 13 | CASSLKEGAEAFF
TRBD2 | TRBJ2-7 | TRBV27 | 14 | CASSYGLAGGEQYF
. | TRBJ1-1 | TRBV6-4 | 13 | CASSVGQSTEAFF
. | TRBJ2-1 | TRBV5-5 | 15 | CASKAVQLSTNEQFF
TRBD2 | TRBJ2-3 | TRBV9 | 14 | CASSVAGGGDTQYF
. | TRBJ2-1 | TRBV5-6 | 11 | CASSYGRYVFF
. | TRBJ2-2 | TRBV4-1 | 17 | CASSRGLGGTNTGELFF
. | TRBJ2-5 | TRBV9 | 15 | CASSGQGGNAETQYF
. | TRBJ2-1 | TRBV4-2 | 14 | CASSQGITSYEQFF
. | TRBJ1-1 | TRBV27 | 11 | CASSSGGWAFF
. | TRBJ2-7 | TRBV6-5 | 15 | CASRTGTGFFYEQYF
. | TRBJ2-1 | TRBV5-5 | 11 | CASSSGTWAFF
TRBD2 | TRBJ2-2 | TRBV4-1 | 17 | CASSQVNSGRVSGELFF
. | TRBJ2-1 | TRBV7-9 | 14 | CASSPPRAGNEQFF
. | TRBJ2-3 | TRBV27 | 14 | CAARGVSVGDTQYF
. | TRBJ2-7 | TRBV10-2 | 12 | CASSEYGVEQYF
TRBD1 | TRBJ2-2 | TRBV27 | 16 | CASSPGDRADTGELFF
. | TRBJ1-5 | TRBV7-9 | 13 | CASSYGQNQPQHF